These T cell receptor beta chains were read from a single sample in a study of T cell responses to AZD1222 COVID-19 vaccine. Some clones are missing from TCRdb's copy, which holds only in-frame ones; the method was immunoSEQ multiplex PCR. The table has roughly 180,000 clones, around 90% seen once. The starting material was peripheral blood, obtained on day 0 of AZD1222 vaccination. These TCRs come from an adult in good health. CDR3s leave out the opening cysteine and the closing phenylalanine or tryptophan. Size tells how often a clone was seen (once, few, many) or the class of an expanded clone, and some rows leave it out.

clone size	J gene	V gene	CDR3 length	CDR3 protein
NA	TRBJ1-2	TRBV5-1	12	ASSLAAEGYGYT
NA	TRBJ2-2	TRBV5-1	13	ASSLAGPNTGELF
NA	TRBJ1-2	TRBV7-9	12	ASSFWTGPSGYT
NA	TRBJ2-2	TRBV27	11	ASSFTDTGELF
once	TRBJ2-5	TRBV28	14	ASRTSSWTIQETQY
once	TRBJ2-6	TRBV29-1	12	SVERAAGANVLT
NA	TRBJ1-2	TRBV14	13	ASSRQRGQNYGYT
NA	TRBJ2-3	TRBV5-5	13	ASSWAGGSTDTQY
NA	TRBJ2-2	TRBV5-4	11	ASSSSGAGELF
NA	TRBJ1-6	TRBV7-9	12	ASSFGQNNSPLH
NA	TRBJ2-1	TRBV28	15	ASSTRDSPGSYNEQF
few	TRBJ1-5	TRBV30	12	AWTQVDSNQPQH
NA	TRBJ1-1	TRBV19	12	ASRTGTGNTEAF
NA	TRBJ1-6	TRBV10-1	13	ASSPGQGNNSPLH
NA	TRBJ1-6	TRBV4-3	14	ASSQVMGQGRSPLH
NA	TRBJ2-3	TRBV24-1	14	ATSPPGTGNTDTQY
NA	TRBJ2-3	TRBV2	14	ASSEAAGGATDTQY
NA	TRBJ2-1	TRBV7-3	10	ASSRTNGEQF
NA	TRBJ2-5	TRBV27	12	ASSWTRGAETQY
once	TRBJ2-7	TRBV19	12	ASSPQLRTGEQY
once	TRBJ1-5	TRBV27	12	ASSFLGSNQPQH
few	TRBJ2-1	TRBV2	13	ASKVGGSSYNEQF
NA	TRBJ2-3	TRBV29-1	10	SVVGSSDTQY
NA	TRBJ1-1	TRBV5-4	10	ASSWGGTEAF
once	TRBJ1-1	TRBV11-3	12	ASSPGRGWTEAF
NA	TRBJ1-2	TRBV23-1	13	ASSQWTGTLYGYT
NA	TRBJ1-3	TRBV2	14	ASSEALTRTGNTIY
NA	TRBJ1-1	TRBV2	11	ASKRQGNTEAF
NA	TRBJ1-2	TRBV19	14	ASSTPAVNHNYGYT
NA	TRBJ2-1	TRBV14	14	ASSPRLGGVYNEQF
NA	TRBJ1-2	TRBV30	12	AWSDYGTAYGYT
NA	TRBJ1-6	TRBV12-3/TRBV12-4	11	ASSFRVNSPLH
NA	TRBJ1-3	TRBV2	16	ASRDTRDRKLSGNTIY
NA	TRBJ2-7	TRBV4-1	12	ASSRLAGSYEQY
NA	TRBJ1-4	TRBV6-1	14	ASSEASGTTNEKLF
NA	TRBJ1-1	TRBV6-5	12	ASSYVAMNTEAF
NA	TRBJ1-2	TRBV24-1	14	ATSDSSTAFNYGYT
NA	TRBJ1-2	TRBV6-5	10	ASRGTGEGYT
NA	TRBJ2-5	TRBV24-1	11	ATGGAGAGTQY
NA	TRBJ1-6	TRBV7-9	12	ASSLGQTGSPLH
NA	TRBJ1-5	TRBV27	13	ASSPRTGGNQPQH
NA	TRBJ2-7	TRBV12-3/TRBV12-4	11	ASSTTPIYEQY
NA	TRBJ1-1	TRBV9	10	ASSSADTEAF
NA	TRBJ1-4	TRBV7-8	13	ASSSRGSVNEKLF
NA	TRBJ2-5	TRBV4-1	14	ASSQGIGFTQETQY
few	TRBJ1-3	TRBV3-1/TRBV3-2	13	ASRPSERAGNTIY
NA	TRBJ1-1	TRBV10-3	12	AISGRDRGNEAF
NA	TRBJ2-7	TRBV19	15	ASSTRDRENAAYEQY
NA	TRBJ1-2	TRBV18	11	ASSPAGSGGYT
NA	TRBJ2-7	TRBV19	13	ASSIRTSGGYEQY
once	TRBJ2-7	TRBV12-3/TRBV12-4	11	ASSTQGAHEQY
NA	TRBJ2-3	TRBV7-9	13	ASSPPGQSLDTQY
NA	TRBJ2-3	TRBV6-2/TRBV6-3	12	ASSPTLSTDTQY
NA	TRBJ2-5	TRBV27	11	ASKFVAQETQY
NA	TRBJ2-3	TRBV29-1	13	SVLHDSYSTDTQY
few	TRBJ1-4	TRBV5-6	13	ASSPGSIRSEKLF
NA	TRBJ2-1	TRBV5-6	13	ASTLSAGGANEQF
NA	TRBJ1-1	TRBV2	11	ASTKMVSTEAF
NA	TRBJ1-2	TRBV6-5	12	ASRSGLRGYGYT